This is a list of T cell receptor beta chains from one sample in a study of cytomegalovirus exposure and HLA in healthy donors. Only in-frame clones appear in the TCRdb table, and some are missing; sequencing was by immunoSEQ multiplex PCR. The sample holds 130,000 or so clones, roughly 90% seen once. The sample was PBMCs. Every receptor here comes from a woman aged 18-29 years in good health and CMV-seronegative. Both conserved end residues are part of each CDR3. D genes are given only for firm matches. Clone size is given for some rows only: seen once, a few or many times, or a class if the clone is expanded.

>.|.|TRBJ2-1|TRBV5-1
TGCGCCAGCAGCTTGGCTCGGGGTAGAGGCAATGAGCAGTTCTTC
CASSLARGRGNEQFF
>.|TRBD1|TRBJ2-2|TRBV6-6
TGTGCCGGGAAGCAGAACAGGGGGATTGCCGGGGAGCTGTTTTTT
CAGKQNRGIAGELFF
>.|.|TRBJ1-4|TRBV7-9
TGTGCCAGCAGGGACAGTGTTAATGAAAAACTGTTTTTT
CASRDSVNEKLFF
>once|TRBD1|TRBJ1-2|TRBV11-2
TGTGCCAGCAGCGATGGGGACAGGGGAAACTATGGCTACACCTTC
CASSDGDRGNYGYTF
>.|TRBD1|TRBJ1-5|TRBV4-2
TGTGCCAGCAGCCAAACAGGGGGCGAGCATCAGCCCCAGCATTTT
CASSQTGGEHQPQHF
>.|.|TRBJ1-2|TRBV9
TGTGCCAGCAGCCCCGGAGGGGTACTTGGCTACACCTTC
CASSPGGVLGYTF
>.|TRBD1|TRBJ1-3|TRBV10-1
TGCGCCAGCAGTGAGCCTGCGACAGGGGGCAGTCGAAACACCATATATTTT
CASSEPATGGSRNTIYF
>few|.|TRBJ2-7|TRBV23-1
TGCGCCAGCACTCCGTACGGGCAGTACTTC
CASTPYGQYF
>.|TRBD1|TRBJ1-2|TRBV27
TGTGCCAGCAGAAAGACAGGGAACTATGGCTACACCTTC
CASRKTGNYGYTF
>.|.|TRBJ2-5|TRBV19
TGTGCCAGTAGTATTATCGGTATCCAAGAGACCCAGTACTTC
CASSIIGIQETQYF
>.|TRBD1|TRBJ2-7|TRBV5-4
TGTGCCAGCAGCCCCGACAGGGGGCGGCACGAGCAGTACTTC
CASSPDRGRHEQYF
>.|TRBD1|TRBJ2-5|TRBV10-1
TGCGCCAGCAGTGAGTCTTTTTGGACAGGGGGCAAGGAGACCCAGTACTTC
CASSESFWTGGKETQYF
>.|.|TRBJ2-7|TRBV23-1
TGCGCCAGCAGTCAATTTGGGACAACCTACGAGCAGTACTTC
CASSQFGTTYEQYF
>.|TRBD1|TRBJ2-7|TRBV18
TGTGCCAGCTCACCACCCGGGACAGGTGGCGAGCAGTACTTC
CASSPPGTGGEQYF
>.|TRBD2|TRBJ2-1|TRBV4-3
TGCGCCAGCAGCCAGGGATTTGCTAGCGGGAGGGCCAATGAGCAGTTCTTC
CASSQGFASGRANEQFF
>.|TRBD2|TRBJ2-2|TRBV7-9
TGTGCCAGCAGCTTACGGGCTAGCGGGGTAACCGGGGAGCTGTTTTTT
CASSLRASGVTGELFF
>.|.|TRBJ1-1|TRBV5-6
TGTGCCAGCAAAGGAGGGGAAAGGGGGAACACTGAAGCTTTCTTT
CASKGGERGNTEAFF
>.|.|TRBJ1-1|TRBV6-4
TGTGCCAGCAGCGTCGGACAGAACACTGAAGCTTTCTTT
CASSVGQNTEAFF
>.|TRBD1|TRBJ2-5|TRBV7-6
TGTGCCAGCAGCTTACGTGGACAGGGGGAAGAGACCCAGTACTTC
CASSLRGQGEETQYF
>.|.|TRBJ1-5|TRBV28
TGTGCCAGCAGTTTGCGGGGTCCGGACGGGACGTTTAGATATAGCAATCAGCCCCAGCATTTT
CASSLRGPDGTFRYSNQPQHF
>once|.|TRBJ1-1|TRBV30
TGTGCCTGGAGTCGGGACACAGATGAAGCTTTCTTT
CAWSRDTDEAFF
>.|TRBD2|TRBJ2-2|TRBV9
TGTGCCAGCAGCGTAGAGGCCGGGACTAGCGGGTGGCGGGCCGGGGAGCTGTTTTTT
CASSVEAGTSGWRAGELFF
>.|TRBD1|TRBJ2-6|TRBV23-1
TGCGCCAGCAGTCATCGAGACAGGGTAACGGACTTTAGCTCTGGGGCCAACGTCCTGACTTTC
CASSHRDRVTDFSSGANVLTF
>.|.|TRBJ1-3|TRBV30
TGTGCCTGGAGTGACAGGTCCTGGAGCACCATATATTTT
CAWSDRSWSTIYF
>once|TRBD2|TRBJ2-7|TRBV5-4
TGTGCCAGCAGCTCCGGACTAGCGGGGGCCTACGAGCAGTACTTC
CASSSGLAGAYEQYF
>.|TRBD1|TRBJ2-2|TRBV11-3
TGTGCCAGCAGCTTAGTTTTATGGGGACAGGAACCCACCGGGGAGCTGTTTTTT
CASSLVLWGQEPTGELFF
>.|TRBD2|TRBJ2-2|TRBV6-1
TGTGCCAGCAGGGGTCAGCGGGGGAACACCGGGGAGCTGTTTTTT
CASRGQRGNTGELFF